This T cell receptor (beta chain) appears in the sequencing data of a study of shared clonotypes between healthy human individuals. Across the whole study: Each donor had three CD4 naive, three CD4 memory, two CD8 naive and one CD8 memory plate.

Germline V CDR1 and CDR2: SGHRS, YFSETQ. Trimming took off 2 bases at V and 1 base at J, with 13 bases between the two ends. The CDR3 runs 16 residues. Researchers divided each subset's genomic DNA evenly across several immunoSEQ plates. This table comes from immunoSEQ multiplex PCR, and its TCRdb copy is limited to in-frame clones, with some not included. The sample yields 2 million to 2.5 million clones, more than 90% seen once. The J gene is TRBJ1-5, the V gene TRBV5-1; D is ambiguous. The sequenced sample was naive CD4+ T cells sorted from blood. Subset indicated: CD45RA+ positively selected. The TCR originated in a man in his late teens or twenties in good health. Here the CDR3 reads CASSFGVGGSNQPQHF. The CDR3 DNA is TGCGCCAGCAGCTTCGGGGTTGGAGGGAGCAATCAGCCCCAGCATTTT.